Following are 8 T cell receptor beta chains from one sample sequenced in a study of radiotherapy plus CTLA-4 blockade in lung cancer. Sequencing was performed with immunoSEQ multiplex PCR; in TCRdb, only in-frame clones are kept and a portion is missing. Of around 130,000 clones in the sample, 90% are singletons; the top ten hold more than 6.5%. The sample was peripheral blood, taken from a patient treated with radiotherapy plus ipilimumab. The receptors here all came from a human donor with non-small cell lung cancer that progressed on radiotherapy plus ipilimumab.

This chain uses TRBV9 with TRBJ1-4; D may be TRBD1 (5 bases). The CDR3 has 16 amino acids. Germline CDR1 SGDLS, CDR2 YYNGEE. The V end was cut by 4 bases, the J end by 8 bases, with 21 bases between. CDR3 sequence reads: CASSPGGTGVAEKLFF. In nucleotides, the CDR3 is TGTGCCAGCAGCCCCGGAGGGACGGGGGTCGCAGAAAAACTGTTTTTT.

This chain joins TRBV4-2 and TRBJ2-7; the match to TRBD1 covers 7 bases. Trimming cost V 1 base and J 1 base; bases outside gene matches: 4. This CDR3 has 15 residues. Germline lookup yields CDR1 LGHNA and CDR2 YNFKEQ. The CDR3 is CASSQGAGGSYEQYF. The DNA of the CDR3 is TGTGCCAGCAGCCAAGGCGCAGGGGGTTCCTACGAGCAGTACTTC.

The rearrangement uses TRBV6-1 and TRBJ2-7; 7 positions match TRBD1. From germline, CDR1 is MNHNS and CDR2 SASEGT. The CDR3 length is 14 residues. The V segment lost 6 bases and the J segment 2 bases; nucleotides outside the gene matches: 7. The CDR3 DNA reads TGTGCCAGCAGACTCAGACAGGGACCCTACGAGCAGTACTTC. It is translated as CASRLRQGPYEQYF.

This clone showed up just once. The V and J genes are TRBV5-6 and TRBJ1-1; 7 bases line up with TRBD1. This CDR3 has 15 amino acids. After removal of 4 bases from V and 4 bases from J, the junction contained 10 bases not matched to a gene. CDR1 SGHDT and CDR2 YYEEEE come from the germline V gene. The CDR3 sequence is CASSPRAGGRTEAFF. Here the CDR3 DNA reads TGTGCCAGCAGCCCCCGGGCAGGGGGTCGCACTGAAGCTTTCTTT.

The chain employs TRBV5-1 and TRBJ2-3; a weak D match, TRBD2 (7 bases). The CDR3 is made up of 17 amino acids. V was clipped by 6 bases and J by 3 bases, with 23 bases between them. The germline V gene encodes CDR1 SGHRS and CDR2 YFSETQ. The CDR3 loop reads CASIRGPLGEGTDTQYF. CDR3 coding DNA: TGCGCCAGCATCAGGGGACCTCTTGGGGAGGGAACAGATACGCAGTATTTT.

The chain links TRBV12-5 to TRBJ1-1; D uncertain. V dropped 1 base and J dropped 7 bases, with 13 bases sitting between them. The V gene's germline CDR1 is LGHNT and CDR2 FRNRAP. This CDR3 is 14 amino acids long. CDR3 DNA sequence: TGTGCTAGTGGTTTGGCCCTCAGTGGGAGTGAAGCTTTCTTT. Translated, it gives CASGLALSGSEAFF.

The genes are TRBV18 and TRBJ1-1; no clear D gene. Germline assignment: CDR1 KGHSH and CDR2 LQKENI. Trimming cost V 3 bases and J 4 bases, with 6 bases left between them. The length of the CDR3 is 12 residues. CDR3 sequence reads: CASSPSSTEAFF. Written as DNA, the CDR3 is TGTGCCAGCTCACCCTCCAGCACTGAAGCTTTCTTT.

The genes are TRBV7-2 and TRBJ2-4; 10 nucleotides match TRBD1. The germline V gene has CDR1 SGHTA and CDR2 FQGNSA. This CDR3 has 18 residues. The J segment lost 1 base and the V segment lost 3 bases, leaving 9 bases of the junction unmatched. The CDR3 DNA reads as TGTGCCAGCAGCTTCTCCGGGACAGGGGTTGTGGCCAAAAACATTCAGTACTTC. It encodes CASSFSGTGVVAKNIQYF.